The clone carrying this T cell receptor beta chain showed up just a few times. Data came from immunoSEQ multiplex PCR; TCRdb stores just in-frame clones and leaves some out. The table lists about 110,000 clones, approximately 91% of them singletons. The CDR3 spans 15 residues. CDR1 and CDR2 (germline): MGHRA, YSYEKL. V was pared by 0 bases and J by 7 bases, with 10 bases between. The sample originates from a study of T cell changes during pregnancy in multiple sclerosis. The sample in question was peripheral blood, obtained after pregnancy. This TCR was recovered from a female donor with multiple sclerosis, enrolled in a pregnancy study. The chain has TRBV4-1 and TRBJ1-6, with D unclear. The CDR3, as DNA: TGCGCCAGCAGCCAAGAAGCTAGTTCCAATTCACCCCTCCACTTT. It yields the protein CASSQEASSNSPLHF.